The source of this T cell receptor beta chain is a study of shared clonotypes between healthy human individuals. Whole-study findings and limits: It was the non-shared clonotypes that had lower generation probabilities than clonotypes shared by all four donors.

Comments on this clone: What it binds is not known.

Here immunoSEQ multiplex PCR was the method, and the copy in TCRdb shows in-frame clones only, minus some. The repertoire includes 550,000 to 750,000 clones, 92% of them detected once, and about 24% sits in the top ten. Trimming stripped 5 bases from V and 8 bases from J, with 18 bases between. Per germline, CDR1 SGHVS and CDR2 FNYEAQ. This CDR3 spans 15 amino acids. CD8 cells classed as naive were CD45RO-negative and positively selected for CCR7, excluding terminally differentiated effector memory CD45RA+ cells. The sequence derives from a man between 25 and 39 years old in good health. Sample: naive CD8+ T cells sorted from blood. The V gene is TRBV7-6, the J gene TRBJ1-4; D unresolved. The CDR3 loop reads CASSRRPRSGEKLFF. CDR3 in DNA: TGTGCCAGCAGCCGCCGCCCTAGATCCGGCGAAAAACTGTTTTTT.